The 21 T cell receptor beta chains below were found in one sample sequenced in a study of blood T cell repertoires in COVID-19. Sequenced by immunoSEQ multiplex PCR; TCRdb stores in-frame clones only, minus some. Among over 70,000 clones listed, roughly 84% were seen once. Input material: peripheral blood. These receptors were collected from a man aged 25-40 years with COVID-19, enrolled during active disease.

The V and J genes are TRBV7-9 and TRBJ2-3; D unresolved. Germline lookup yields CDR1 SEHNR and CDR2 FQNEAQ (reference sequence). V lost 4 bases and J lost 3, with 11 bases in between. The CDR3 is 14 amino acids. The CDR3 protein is CASSSITSTDTQYF. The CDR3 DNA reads TGTGCCAGCAGCTCTATAACTTCGACAGATACGCAGTATTTT.

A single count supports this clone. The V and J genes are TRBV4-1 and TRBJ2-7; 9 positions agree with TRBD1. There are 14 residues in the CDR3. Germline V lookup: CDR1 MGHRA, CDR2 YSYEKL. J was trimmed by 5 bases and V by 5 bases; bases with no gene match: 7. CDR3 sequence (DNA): TGCGCCAGCAGCGCCCGGGACAGGGCCCACGAGCAGTACTTC. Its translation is CASSARDRAHEQYF.

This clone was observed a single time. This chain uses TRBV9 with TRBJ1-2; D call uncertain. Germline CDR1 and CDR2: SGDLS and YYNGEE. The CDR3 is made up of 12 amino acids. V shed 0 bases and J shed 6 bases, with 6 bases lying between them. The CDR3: CASSVVADGYTF. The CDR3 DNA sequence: TGTGCCAGCAGCGTAGTAGCGGATGGCTACACCTTC.

The chain's CDR3 is CASSRKGQLNTEAFF. For the CDR3, the DNA is TGTGCCAGTAGTAGAAAGGGACAGTTGAACACTGAAGCTTTCTTT. The chain uses TRBV19 and TRBJ1-1, with 7 bases matching TRBD1. With 4 bases clipped from V and 0 bases from J, the junction kept 5 bases outside the gene matches. Germline V gene sequence: CDR1 LNHDA, CDR2 SQIVND (reference sequence). The CDR3 runs to 15 residues.

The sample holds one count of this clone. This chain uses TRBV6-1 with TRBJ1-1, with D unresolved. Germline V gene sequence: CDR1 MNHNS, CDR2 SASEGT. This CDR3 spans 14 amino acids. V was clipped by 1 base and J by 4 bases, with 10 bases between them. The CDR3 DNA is TGTGCCAGCAGTGAAGTTGAGGCCCCCACTGAAGCTTTCTTT. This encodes CASSEVEAPTEAFF.

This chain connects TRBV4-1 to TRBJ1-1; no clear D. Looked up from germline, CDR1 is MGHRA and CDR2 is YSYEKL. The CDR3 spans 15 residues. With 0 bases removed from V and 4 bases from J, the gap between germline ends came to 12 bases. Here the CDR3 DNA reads TGCGCCAGCAGCCAAGATCGGGCCGGAGGCACTGAAGCTTTCTTT. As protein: CASSQDRAGGTEAFF.

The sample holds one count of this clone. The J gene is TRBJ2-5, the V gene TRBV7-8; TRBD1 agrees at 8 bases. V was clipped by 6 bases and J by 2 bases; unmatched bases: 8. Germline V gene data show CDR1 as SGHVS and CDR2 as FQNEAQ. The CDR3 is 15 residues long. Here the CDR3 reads CASRPPDRAQETQYF. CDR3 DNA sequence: TGTGCCAGCAGACCACCGGACAGGGCGCAAGAGACCCAGTACTTC.

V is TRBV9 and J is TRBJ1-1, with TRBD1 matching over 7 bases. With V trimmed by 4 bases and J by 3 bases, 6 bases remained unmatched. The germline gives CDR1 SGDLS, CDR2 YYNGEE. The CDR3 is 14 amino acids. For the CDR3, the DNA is TGTGCCAGCAGCTCACTGGACAGGTACACTGAAGCTTTCTTT. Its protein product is CASSSLDRYTEAFF. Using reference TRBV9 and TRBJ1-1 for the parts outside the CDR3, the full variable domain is DSGVTQTPKHLITATGQRVTLRCSPRSGDLSVYWYQQSLDQGLQFLIQYYNGEERAKGNILERFSAQQFPDLHSELNLSSLELGDSALYFCASSSLDRYTEAFFGQGTRLTVV.

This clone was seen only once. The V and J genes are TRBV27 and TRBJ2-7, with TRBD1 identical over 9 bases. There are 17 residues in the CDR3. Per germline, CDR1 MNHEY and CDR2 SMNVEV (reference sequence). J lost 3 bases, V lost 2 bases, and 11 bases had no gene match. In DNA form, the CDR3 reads TGTGCCAGCAGTTTAGCGGGACAGGGATTCTTCGGCTACGAGCAGTACTTC. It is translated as CASSLAGQGFFGYEQYF.

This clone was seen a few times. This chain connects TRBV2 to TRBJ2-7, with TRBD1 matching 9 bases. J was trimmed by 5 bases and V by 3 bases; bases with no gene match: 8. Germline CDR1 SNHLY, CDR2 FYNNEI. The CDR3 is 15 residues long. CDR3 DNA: TGTGCCAGCAGTGACCCGGGACAGGGCATACACGAGCAGTACTTC. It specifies CASSDPGQGIHEQYF.

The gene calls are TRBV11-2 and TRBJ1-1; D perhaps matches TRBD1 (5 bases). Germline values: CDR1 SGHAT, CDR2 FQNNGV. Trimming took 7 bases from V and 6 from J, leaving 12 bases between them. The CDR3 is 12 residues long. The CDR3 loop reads CASNQGESEAFF. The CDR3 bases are TGTGCCAGCAACCAAGGGGAATCTGAAGCTTTCTTT.

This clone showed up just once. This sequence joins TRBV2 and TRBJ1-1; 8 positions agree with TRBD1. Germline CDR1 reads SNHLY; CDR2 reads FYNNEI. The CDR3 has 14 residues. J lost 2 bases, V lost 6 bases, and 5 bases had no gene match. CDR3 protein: CASRRAGGNTEAFF. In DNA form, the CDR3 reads TGTGCCAGCAGACGAGCAGGGGGCAACACTGAAGCTTTCTTT.

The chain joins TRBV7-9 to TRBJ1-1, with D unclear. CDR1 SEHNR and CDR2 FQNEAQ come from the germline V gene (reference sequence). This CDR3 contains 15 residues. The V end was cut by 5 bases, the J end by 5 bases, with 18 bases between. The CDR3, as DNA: TGTGCCAGCAGCCGGGGTCAAGAGGCGGGGACTGAAGCTTTCTTT. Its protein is CASSRGQEAGTEAFF.

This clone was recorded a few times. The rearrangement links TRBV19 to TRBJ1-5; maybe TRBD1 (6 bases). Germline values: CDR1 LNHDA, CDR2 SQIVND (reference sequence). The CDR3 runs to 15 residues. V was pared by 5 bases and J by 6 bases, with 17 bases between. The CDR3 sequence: CASSPAGVNAQPQHF. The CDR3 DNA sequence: TGTGCCAGTAGTCCAGCAGGGGTTAATGCTCAGCCCCAGCATTTT.

The CDR3 sequence: CASSPMEKLFF. The CDR3 nucleotides are TGCGCCAGCAGCCCTATGGAAAAACTGTTTTTT. The chain carries TRBV10-1 and TRBJ1-4; D is unresolved. The CDR3 loop spans 11 amino acids. Trimming stripped 6 bases from V and 8 bases from J, with 7 bases between. The germline V gene has CDR1 WNHNN and CDR2 SYGVQD (reference sequence).

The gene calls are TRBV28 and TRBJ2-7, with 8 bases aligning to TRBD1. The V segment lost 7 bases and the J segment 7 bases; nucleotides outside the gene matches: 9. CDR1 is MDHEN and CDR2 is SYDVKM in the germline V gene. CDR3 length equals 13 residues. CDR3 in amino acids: CASNEQGAWEQYF. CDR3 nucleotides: TGTGCCAGCAACGAGCAGGGGGCTTGGGAGCAGTACTTC.

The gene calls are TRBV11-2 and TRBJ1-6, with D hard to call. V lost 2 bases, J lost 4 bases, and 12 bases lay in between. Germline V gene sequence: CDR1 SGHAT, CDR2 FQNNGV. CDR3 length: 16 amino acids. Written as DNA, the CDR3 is TGTGCCAGCAGCTTATACTCGACATCTTATAATTCACCCCTCCACTTT. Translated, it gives CASSLYSTSYNSPLHF. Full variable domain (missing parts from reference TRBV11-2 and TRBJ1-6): EAGVAQSPRYKIIEKRQSVAFWCNPISGHATLYWYQQILGQGPKLLIQFQNNGVVDDSQLPKDRFSAERLKGVDSTLKIQPAKLEDSAVYLCASSLYSTSYNSPLHFGNGTRLTVT.

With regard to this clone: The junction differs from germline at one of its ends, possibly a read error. In DNA form, the CDR3 reads TGTGCTAGCAGCTTGAATCCGGGGGCTGAAGCTTTCTTT. Protein sequence: CASSLNPGAEAFF. The genes are TRBV7-7 and TRBJ1-1; possibly TRBD1 for D (5 bases). This CDR3 region has 13 residues. Germline assignment: CDR1 SSHAT and CDR2 FNYEAQ (reference sequence).

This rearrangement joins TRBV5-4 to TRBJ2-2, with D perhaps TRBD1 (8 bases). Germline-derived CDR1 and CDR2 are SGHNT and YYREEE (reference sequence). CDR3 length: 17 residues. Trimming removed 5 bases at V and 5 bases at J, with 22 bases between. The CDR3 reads CASSRKLGQGLTGELFF. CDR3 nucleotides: TGTGCCAGCAGTAGAAAACTCGGACAGGGACTAACCGGGGAGCTGTTTTTT.

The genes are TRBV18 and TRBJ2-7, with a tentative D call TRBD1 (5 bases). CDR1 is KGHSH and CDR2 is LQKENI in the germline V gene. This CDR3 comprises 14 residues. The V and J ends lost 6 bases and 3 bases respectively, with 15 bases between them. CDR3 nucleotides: TGTGCCAGCTCCTCTCAGAGGACACTCTACGAGCAGTACTTC. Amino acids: CASSSQRTLYEQYF.

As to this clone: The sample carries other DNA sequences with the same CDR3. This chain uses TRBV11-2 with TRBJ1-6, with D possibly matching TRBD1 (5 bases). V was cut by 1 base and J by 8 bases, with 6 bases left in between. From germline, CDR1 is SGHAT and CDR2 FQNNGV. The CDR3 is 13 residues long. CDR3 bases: TGTGCCAGCAGCTTAGGGGGGGATTCACCCCTCCACTTT. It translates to CASSLGGDSPLHF.